The 6 T cell receptor beta chains in this list originate from one sample, sequenced in a study of CD8 T cells in ankylosing spondylitis. TCRdb independently ran MiXCR on the 5' RACE reads; one entry per CDR3 protein. The repertoire holds fewer than 200,000 distinct CDR3 sequences, with around a sixth as singletons. The sequenced sample was blood, either unsorted or a sorted T cell fraction (not recorded which). The receptors come from a male donor aged 5-30 years with ankylosing spondylitis or in good health (not recorded which).

This clonotype was seen ten or more times. The rearrangement uses TRBV20-1 and TRBJ1-5; no clear D gene. Trimming pared 3 bases from V and 8 bases from J, leaving 8 bases between. CDR1 DFQATT and CDR2 SNEGSKA come from the germline V gene (reference sequence). This CDR3 is built from 11 residues. The CDR3 DNA reads TGCAGTGCTAGGGGCGAGGAGCCCCAGCATTTT. It is translated as CSARGEEPQHF.

This clonotype was observed many times. The chain links TRBV6-4 to TRBJ2-3; TRBD2 matches at 7 bases. This CDR3 is 15 amino acids long. Germline values: CDR1 MRHNA, CDR2 SNTAGT. J gave up 6 bases and V 4 bases, and 10 bases lay outside the gene matches. The CDR3 DNA is TGTGCCAGCAGTGTCCGCGGGAGAGAAGGGGATACGCAGTATTTT. It yields the protein CASSVRGREGDTQYF.

This clonotype was counted at least ten times. The chain is built from TRBV20-1 and TRBJ2-1, with TRBD1 identical over 7 bases. This CDR3 contains 15 residues. Germline CDR1 and CDR2: DFQATT and SNEGSKA (reference sequence). The ends lost 7 bases at V and 3 bases at J; junction bases unmatched: 12. The chain's CDR3 is CSVRNPGTVYNEQFF. Written as DNA, the CDR3 is TGCAGTGTTCGAAACCCCGGGACAGTCTACAATGAGCAGTTCTTC.

This sequence joins TRBV29-1 and TRBJ2-1, with TRBD1 as a possible D gene (6 bases). The germline V and J ends were trimmed by 7 bases and 2 bases, with 15 bases remaining between them. Germline values: CDR1 SQVTM, CDR2 ANQGSEA. The CDR3 covers 14 residues. CDR3: CSGDIGVTYNEQFF. The DNA for the CDR3 is TGCAGCGGGGACATCGGAGTTACCTACAATGAGCAGTTCTTC.

This clonotype was detected many times. One end of the junction does not line up with germline, which may come from a read error. The chain recombines TRBV20-1 with TRBJ1-1; D is uncertain. Looked up from germline, CDR1 is DFQATT and CDR2 is SNEGSKA (reference sequence). The CDR3 runs to 16 residues. The CDR3 nucleotides are TGCAGTGCTAGACGTTGGACTCGACAACGTAACACTGAAGCTCTCTTT. Translated: CSARRWTRQRNTEALF.

This clonotype was seen at least ten times. The chain employs TRBV19 and TRBJ1-5, with 7 bases fitting TRBD1. Germline V CDR1 and CDR2: LNHDA, SQIVND (reference sequence). Trimming took 3 bases from V and 2 from J; bases not matched to a gene: 4. This CDR3 spans 15 amino acids. The DNA for the CDR3 is TGTGCCAGTAGTATGACAGGGACTGGCAATCAGCCCCAGCATTTT. Translated, it gives CASSMTGTGNQPQHF.